This T cell receptor beta chain is drawn from a study of immune reconstitution after stem cell transplant in scleroderma (TCRdb year 2017). Note on this clonotype: Its recognized antigen is unknown. No base-level quality is on record; no much larger clone is a single base apart.

Library method: RT-PCR. Sequencing was carried out with an Illumina MiSeq. The raw public data were reprocessed by TCRdb itself: fastp quality trimming at Q25, MiXCR clonotype calling, in-frame beta chains only. Entries are consolidated by CDR3 protein sequence, retaining the most common genes and DNA. The sample profile shows roughly 3,000 distinct CDR3 sequences; roughly 9.5% of them were found once. The ten largest clonotypes hold approximately 10% of the sample. CDR3 length: 12 amino acids, cysteine to phenylalanine. Just CDR3 DNA is preserved here, 36 bases in frame from base 1. The junction shows trimming of 9 bases on V and 5 bases on J, plus 11 bases between the germline ends. The germline V gene (reference sequence) sets CDR1 to MNHEY and CDR2 to SMNVEV.

This TCR derives from a female donor with systemic sclerosis. This material was collected before or after autologous hematopoietic stem cell transplantation (not recorded which). The chain couples TRBV27 to TRBJ2-1; the D segment cannot be called with confidence. The DNA sequence is given as TGTGCCAGTCGGGCGCCCAACAATGAGCAGTTCTTC. It encodes CASRAPNNEQFF.